This record concerns one T cell receptor (beta chain) sequence. Unique molecular identifiers featured in how the TCRbeta library was prepared. Each CDR3 protein gets one entry after TCRdb re-called the PCR reads with MiXCR. The top ten hold under 35% of the sample, which has a few hundred thousand distinct CDR3 sequences, about 40% seen once. The entry originates in a study of T-cell reconstitution after alpha-beta-depleted transplantation in children. The CDR3 is made up of 14 amino acids. CDR1 is SEHNR, CDR2 FQNEAQ, per germline (reference sequence). Trimming took 4 bases from V and 0 from J, leaving 9 bases between them.

The clonotype was recovered from a girl aged 2 to 9 with aplastic anemia, due to receive a stem cell transplant. The chain recombines TRBV7-9 with TRBJ2-5, with a possible D match to TRBD1 (7 bases). The sequencing used PBMCs, collected before TCRalphabeta/CD19-depleted stem cell transplant. CDR3 in DNA: TGTGCCAGCAGCTCCAGGGGGGACCAAGAGACCCAGTACTTC. Translation gives CASSSRGDQETQYF.